The source of this TCR beta chain is a study of breast tumors, draining lymph nodes, adjacent tissues. Breast cancer patients provided tissue from their axillary draining lymph nodes. TCRdb called the multiplex PCR reads again in MiXCR, with one record for every CDR3 protein. This sample has some 110,000 distinct CDR3 sequences, with 30% found just once. General study results and limits: Compared with lymph nodes, tumors were less diverse; compared with nontumor tissue, more.

The CDR3 contains 16 residues. The J segment lost 2 bases and the V segment lost 2 bases, leaving 3 bases of the junction unmatched. Germline V gene lookup returns CDR1 SNHLY and CDR2 FYNNEI. This clonotype came up many times. Its antigen is not identified. The specimen was axillary lymph node tissue. This sequence was found in a female donor with breast cancer. Some clones in this sample may be carry-over from other donors' samples. This chain connects TRBV2 to TRBJ2-2; 9 nucleotides line up with TRBD2. The CDR3 coding sequence is TGTGCCAGCAGTGAATCCCTAGCGGGAAACACCGGGGAGCTGTTTTTT. Translated: CASSESLAGNTGELFF.